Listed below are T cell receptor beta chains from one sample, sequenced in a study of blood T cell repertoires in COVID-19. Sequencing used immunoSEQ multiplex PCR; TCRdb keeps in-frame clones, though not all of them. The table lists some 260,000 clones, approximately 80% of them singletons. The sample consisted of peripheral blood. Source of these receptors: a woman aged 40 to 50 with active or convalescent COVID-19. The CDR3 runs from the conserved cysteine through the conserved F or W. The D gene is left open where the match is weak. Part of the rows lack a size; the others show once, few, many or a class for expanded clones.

TGTGCCAGCAGCCGGACCGGGACTAGCGGGCCCCATGAGCAGTTCTTC CASSRTGTSGPHEQFF TRBD2 medium-sized TRBJ2-1 TRBV27
TGTGCCAGCAGCTCCGGGACTCTAAACTATGGCTACACCTTC CASSSGTLNYGYTF - - TRBJ1-2 TRBV5-4
TGTGCCTGGATTCACCCTTGGAGGTCGGTCTTCTCCGGGGAGCTGTTTTTT CAWIHPWRSVFSGELFF - - TRBJ2-2 TRBV30
TGTGCCAGCATTAGGGAACCGGGACAGGGCTCTGCCCAGCATTTT CASIREPGQGSAQHF - - TRBJ1-5 TRBV21-1
TGTGCCAGCAGCTTAACCGACAGGGGACACGGAAAACTGTTTTTT CASSLTDRGHGKLFF TRBD1 - TRBJ1-4 TRBV7-9
TGTGCCAGCAGCCCGCAACACGGGGGGGGTGGGTATGAGCAGTTCTTC CASSPQHGGGGYEQFF TRBD2 - TRBJ2-1 TRBV11-2
TGTGCCAGCAGCTTAAGTAGCGGGTGGGGCACCGGGGAGCTGTTTTTT CASSLSSGWGTGELFF TRBD2 - TRBJ2-2 TRBV7-9
TGTGCCAGCAGTGAAACGTCTGGACAGGGAGGGCAGCCCCAGCATTTT CASSETSGQGGQPQHF TRBD1 - TRBJ1-5 TRBV6-1
TGTGCCAGCAGCTTGCGGGGAGGAGGCACAGATACGCAGTATTTT CASSLRGGGTDTQYF - - TRBJ2-3 TRBV11-3
TGTGCCAGCAGTTTACAAGGGGCCGGTGGCTACACCTTC CASSLQGAGGYTF - once TRBJ1-2 TRBV27
TGCGCCAGCAGCTTAGACAGGGTCACCTACGAGCAGTACTTC CASSLDRVTYEQYF TRBD1 - TRBJ2-7 TRBV5-1